The 26 T cell receptor beta chains below all came from one sample that was sequenced in a study of shared clonotypes between healthy human individuals. The method was immunoSEQ multiplex PCR; TCRdb's version includes in-frame clones alone and lacks a portion of them. The sample holds over a million clones, more than 95% seen once. Sample: naive CD4+ T cells sorted from blood. The subset denotes: CD45RA+ positively selected. The origin of the receptors is a man aged 25 to 40 in good health.

This CDR3 is CASSDSIYNEQFF. DNA for the CDR3: TGCGCCAGCAGCGACTCAATCTACAATGAGCAGTTCTTC. The chain employs TRBV5-1 and TRBJ2-1, with D uncertain. This CDR3 is built from 13 residues. V was shortened by 4 bases and J by 3 bases, with 8 bases between the two germline ends. Germline V gene data show CDR1 as SGHRS and CDR2 as YFSETQ.

The rearrangement links TRBV7-7 to TRBJ2-3; TRBD2 is a possible D gene (5 bases). Trimming shortened V by 1 base and J by 4 bases, and 12 bases separated the two germline ends. The CDR3 runs to 15 residues. The V gene's germline CDR1 is SSHAT and CDR2 FNYEAQ (reference sequence). The CDR3 is CASSLGGRAADTQYF. CDR3 sequence (DNA): TGTGCCAGCAGCTTAGGCGGGCGCGCGGCAGATACGCAGTATTTT.

The chain couples TRBV7-6 to TRBJ2-3; 8 nucleotides match TRBD2. In germline, CDR1 is SGHVS, CDR2 FNYEAQ. CDR3 length: 15 amino acids. The junction had 5 bases not matched to a gene; V was cut back by 3 bases and J by 3 bases. The CDR3 protein is CASSLGTSLTDTQYF. CDR3 nucleotides: TGTGCCAGCAGCTTGGGGACTAGTCTAACAGATACGCAGTATTTT. Variable domain in full (rest from reference TRBV7-6 and TRBJ2-3): GAGVSQSPRYKVTKRGQDVALRCDPISGHVSLYWYRQALGQGPEFLTYFNYEAQQDKSGLPNDRFSAERPEGSISTLTIQRTEQRDSAMYRCASSLGTSLTDTQYFGPGTRLTVL.

The rearrangement joins TRBV11-1 to TRBJ2-7, with 7 bases that match TRBD2. The CDR3 consists of 17 residues. Trimming cost V 1 base and J 0 bases; bases outside gene matches: 9. The V gene's germline CDR1 is SGHAT and CDR2 FQDESV (reference sequence). The CDR3 DNA sequence: TGTGCCAGCAGCTTAGGGATTTCTAGCGGACCCTCCTACGAGCAGTACTTC. It yields the protein CASSLGISSGPSYEQYF.

This clone was recorded only once. The gene calls are TRBV15 and TRBJ1-3, with D unresolved. Trimming took 0 bases from V and 0 from J, leaving 9 bases between them. The CDR3 is 16 residues long. CDR1 and CDR2 from the germline V gene are LNHNV and YYDKDF (reference sequence). The CDR3 region is CATSRDLVSSGNTIYF. For the CDR3, the DNA is TGTGCCACCAGCAGAGATCTTGTCAGCTCTGGAAACACCATATATTTT.

Remarks on this clone: The same CDR3 is also encoded by other DNA sequences in this sample. The J gene is TRBJ2-3, the V gene TRBV10-1; 7 nucleotides match TRBD1. Germline lookup yields CDR1 WNHNN and CDR2 SYGVQD (reference sequence). The junction had 3 bases not matched to a gene; V was cut back by 6 bases and J by 0 bases. The CDR3 has 14 residues. As DNA, the CDR3 is TGCGCCAGCAGCGAGACAGGGAGCACAGATACGCAGTATTTT. Translating it yields CASSETGSTDTQYF.

The chain employs TRBV5-1 and TRBJ2-1; 8 nucleotides agree with TRBD1. After removal of 2 bases from V and 6 bases from J, the junction contained 4 bases not matched to a gene. The CDR3 has 14 residues. Germline lookup yields CDR1 SGHRS and CDR2 YFSETQ. The CDR3 DNA reads TGCGCCAGCAGCTTCGGACAGGGTAGCAATGAGCAGTTCTTC. This gives the protein CASSFGQGSNEQFF.

The chain links TRBV5-4 to TRBJ2-5; no reliable D call. Germline CDR1 reads SGHNT; CDR2 reads YYREEE (reference sequence). The germline V and J ends were trimmed by 0 bases and 3 bases, with 12 bases remaining between them. The CDR3 spans 15 residues. CDR3 in DNA: TGTGCCAGCAGCTTGGCAACCAGGATCGAAGAGACCCAGTACTTC. It encodes CASSLATRIEETQYF.

V usage is TRBV4-1 and J usage is TRBJ2-3; TRBD2 agrees at 7 bases. Per the germline V gene, CDR1 is MGHRA and CDR2 is YSYEKL. CDR3 size: 15 residues. The V and J ends lost 1 base and 6 bases, in that order; junction bases with no gene match: 7. The CDR3: CASSQGAGLRDTQYF. The CDR3 DNA follows: TGCGCCAGCAGCCAAGGAGCGGGGCTGCGGGATACGCAGTATTTT.

The chain carries TRBV27 and TRBJ2-1, with a weak D call TRBD2 (5 bases). There are 16 residues in the CDR3. V was cut by 6 bases and J by 0 bases, with 15 bases left in between. Germline V gene lookup returns CDR1 MNHEY and CDR2 SMNVEV (reference sequence). CDR3 sequence (DNA): TGTGCCAGCAGCATTCGAGGGCGCTTCTCCTACAATGAGCAGTTCTTC. Residues: CASSIRGRFSYNEQFF.

This chain uses TRBV2 with TRBJ1-1; TRBD1 matches at 8 bases. From germline, CDR1 is SNHLY and CDR2 FYNNEI. After removal of 6 bases from V and 6 bases from J, the junction contained 9 bases not matched to a gene. This CDR3 has 14 amino acids. The CDR3: CASRETQTGAEAFF. Here the CDR3 DNA reads TGTGCCAGCAGAGAAACGCAGACAGGGGCTGAAGCTTTCTTT. The whole variable domain, filled in from reference TRBV2 and TRBJ1-1, reads EPEVTQTPSHQVTQMGQEVILRCVPISNHLYFYWYRQILGQKVEFLVSFYNNEISEKSEIFDDQFSVERPDGSNFTLKIRSTKLEDSAMYFCASRETQTGAEAFFGQGTRLTVV.

As to this clone: The junction does not match germline at one end; this may be a read error. The chain couples TRBV7-2 to TRBJ2-5; D gene uncertain. This CDR3 is 12 amino acids long. Germline CDR1 SGHTA, CDR2 FQGNSA. The CDR3 here is CASTLGRETQYF. DNA for the CDR3: TGTGCCAGCACCTTAGGAAGGGAGACCCAGTACTTC.

The V gene is TRBV28, the J gene TRBJ1-5; D gene unclear. V was trimmed by 6 bases and J by 4 bases, leaving 22 bases between them. Germline CDR1 MDHEN, CDR2 SYDVKM. CDR3 length equals 17 residues. The CDR3 is CASSPSRGKVGNQPQHF. CDR3 nucleotides: TGTGCCAGCAGCCCAAGTCGAGGGAAGGTAGGGAATCAGCCCCAGCATTTT.

The chain joins TRBV18 to TRBJ1-1; D unclear. Germline assignment: CDR1 KGHSH and CDR2 LQKENI. The ends were cut back, 3 bases at V and 1 base at J, with 9 bases in the middle. The CDR3 consists of 14 residues. CDR3 coding DNA: TGTGCCAGCTCACCTTCGGTACGGAACACTGAAGCTTTCTTT. It translates to CASSPSVRNTEAFF.

The V gene is TRBV9, the J gene TRBJ2-7; D assignment may be TRBD1 or TRBD2 (5 bases each). V lost 2 bases and J 4 bases, leaving 16 bases between the germline ends. This CDR3 has 15 residues. Germline V gene lookup returns CDR1 SGDLS and CDR2 YYNGEE. The CDR3 sequence: CASSVGDSGRYEQYF. The CDR3 bases are TGTGCCAGCAGCGTTGGAGACTCGGGGCGGTACGAGCAGTACTTC. Full variable domain (rest looked up from reference TRBV9 and TRBJ2-7): DSGVTQTPKHLITATGQRVTLRCSPRSGDLSVYWYQQSLDQGLQFLIQYYNGEERAKGNILERFSAQQFPDLHSELNLSSLELGDSALYFCASSVGDSGRYEQYFGPGTRLTVT.

This clone was observed once. The junction does not match germline at one end; this may be a read error. This chain links TRBV7-9 with TRBJ2-7; D may be TRBD2 (6 bases). The V gene's germline CDR1 is SEHNR and CDR2 FQNEAQ (reference sequence). The CDR3 runs to 11 residues. This chain's CDR3 is CASSSVRDLSF. Here the CDR3 DNA reads TGTGCCAGCAGCTCCGTCCGGGACTTAAGCTTC.

The J gene is TRBJ2-3, the V gene TRBV6-5; 9 bases map to TRBD2. Per germline, CDR1 MNHEY and CDR2 SVGAGI. V was clipped by 8 bases and J by 0 bases; unmatched bases: 3. The CDR3 sequence is 14 residues long. CDR3 amino acids: CASQGLASTDTQYF. The DNA for the CDR3 is TGTGCCAGCCAGGGACTAGCTAGCACAGATACGCAGTATTTT.

The rearrangement joins TRBV4-1 to TRBJ2-7; weak D call: TRBD2 (6 bases). This CDR3 spans 16 amino acids. Germline V gives CDR1 MGHRA, CDR2 YSYEKL. The V gene lost 0 bases and the J gene lost 2 bases, with 14 bases spanning the gap. CDR3 sequence: CASSQDLGEVPYEQYF. Written as DNA, the CDR3 is TGCGCCAGCAGCCAAGATCTGGGGGAGGTTCCCTACGAGCAGTACTTC.

The chain combines TRBV11-2 with TRBJ2-5, with D possibly TRBD2 on 6 matching bases. This CDR3 region has 16 residues. V dropped 1 base and J dropped 1 base, with 13 bases sitting between them. CDR1 SGHAT and CDR2 FQNNGV come from the germline V gene. The CDR3 DNA sequence: TGTGCCAGCAGCTTAGTAGGAGGGAGTAGCCAAGAGACCCAGTACTTC. Translated: CASSLVGGSSQETQYF. The full variable domain, completed using reference TRBV11-2 and TRBJ2-5, is EAGVAQSPRYKIIEKRQSVAFWCNPISGHATLYWYQQILGQGPKLLIQFQNNGVVDDSQLPKDRFSAERLKGVDSTLKIQPAKLEDSAVYLCASSLVGGSSQETQYFGPGTRLLVL.

The CDR3 region is CASSLGGPNTGELFF. The CDR3 DNA sequence: TGTGCCAGCAGCTTAGGAGGCCCGAACACCGGGGAGCTGTTTTTT. The V call is TRBV7-9, the J call TRBJ2-2; D not certain. Trimming took 1 base from V and 0 from J, leaving 6 bases between them. The CDR3 runs to 15 residues. Germline V gene data show CDR1 as SEHNR and CDR2 as FQNEAQ (reference sequence).

The chain has TRBV18 and TRBJ2-7; tentative D call: TRBD1 (6 bases). Trimming removed 2 bases from V and 2 bases from J, with 19 bases in between. Germline CDR1 reads KGHSH; CDR2 reads LQKENI. The CDR3 has 17 residues. The CDR3 DNA sequence: TGTGCCAGCTCACCAGGGCAGGGGAGTGTGTGGACCTACGAGCAGTACTTC. Its protein product is CASSPGQGSVWTYEQYF.

The chain joins TRBV28 to TRBJ2-3; D call uncertain. The germline V gene encodes CDR1 MDHEN and CDR2 SYDVKM. The CDR3 sequence is 12 residues long. Trimming took off 4 bases at V and 3 bases at J, with 5 bases between the two ends. The CDR3 reads CASSWGTDTQYF. The CDR3 region has the DNA TGTGCCAGCAGTTGGGGAACAGATACGCAGTATTTT.

The rearrangement links TRBV7-9 to TRBJ2-7, with 11 nucleotides matching TRBD2. Germline V gives CDR1 SEHNR, CDR2 FQNEAQ (reference sequence). This CDR3 has 15 residues. The J segment lost 6 bases and the V segment lost 0 bases, leaving 4 bases of the junction unmatched. CDR3 bases: TGTGCCAGCAGCTTAGCTAGCGGGAGGGCCGGCGAGCAGTACTTC. Protein: CASSLASGRAGEQYF.

The chain recombines TRBV10-3 with TRBJ1-4; D remains ambiguous. The CDR3 runs 13 residues. Germline V lookup: CDR1 ENHRY, CDR2 SYGVKD. Trimming pared 9 bases from V and 5 bases from J, leaving 13 bases between. This CDR3 reads CAIRPGKNEKLFF. Written as DNA, the CDR3 is TGTGCCATTAGACCGGGAAAGAATGAAAAACTGTTTTTT.

The gene calls are TRBV7-9 and TRBJ2-5, with 8 positions matching TRBD2. CDR1 SEHNR and CDR2 FQNEAQ come from the germline V gene (reference sequence). With 1 base clipped from V and 2 bases from J, the junction kept 12 bases outside the gene matches. CDR3 length: 18 residues. CDR3 residues: CASSLGFGGLAAQETQYF. In DNA, the CDR3 is TGTGCCAGCAGCTTAGGGTTTGGAGGACTAGCAGCACAAGAGACCCAGTACTTC.

This chain links TRBV28 with TRBJ2-1; 9 bases are a match to TRBD1. Germline CDR1 is MDHEN and CDR2 is SYDVKM. Losses at the gene ends were 8 bases for V and 5 bases for J; bases not matched to a gene: 7. The CDR3 contains 14 residues. This CDR3 reads CASWAQGANNEQFF. The DNA for the CDR3 is TGTGCCAGCTGGGCACAGGGGGCGAACAATGAGCAGTTCTTC.